This TCR beta chain was observed in a study of cytomegalovirus exposure and HLA in healthy donors. Overall study context: The 100 million to 120 million unique TCR beta sequences, from 150 million to 200 million T cells, were found by an earlier analysis. Study outcomes and limitations: In an earlier analysis, productive rearrangement rates for most beta V segments clustered near 87% or 30%.

The PCR made use of 60 Vbeta and 13 Jbeta primers. The method was immunoSEQ multiplex PCR; TCRdb's version includes in-frame clones alone and lacks a portion of them. The listing contains 40,000 to 60,000 clones. As to this clone: Its antigen is unidentified.

The sequenced sample was PBMCs. This TCR derives from a male donor in good health and CMV-seropositive.

CDR3 amino acids: CASSSWDKELRAEAFF. The CDR3 coding sequence is TGTGCCAGCAGCTCTTGGGACAAGGAATTGAGGGCTGAAGCTTTCTTT. The chain employs TRBV7-9 and TRBJ1-1, with D maybe TRBD1 (6 bases). Trimming took 4 bases from V and 6 from J, leaving 21 bases between them. The CDR3 totals 16 residues. Looked up from germline, CDR1 is SEHNR and CDR2 is FQNEAQ (reference sequence).